The clone carrying this T cell receptor beta chain came up many times. What it binds is not known. This entry comes from a study of blood T cells in healthy people across ages. The study's findings and limits: The authors considered diversity estimates from one million T cells to be underestimates. Strong correlation linked observed beta diversity and percent naive T cells.

A J-beta primer mix and a sample-barcoded 5' primer were used in a second PCR of roughly 6 to 12 cycles. With 12 random nucleotides, a template-switch adaptor tagged each individual cDNA molecule. From the 5' RACE reads, TCRdb called clonotypes with MiXCR, one entry per CDR3 protein. The sample records about 640,000 distinct CDR3 sequences, approximately 50% being singletons. The clonotype comes from a man aged 55-75 years in good health. Material: blood.

CDR3 region: CASSVVGGAGETQYF. The CDR3 coding sequence is TGTGCCAGCAGCGTAGTGGGGGGCGCGGGAGAGACCCAGTACTTC. The rearrangement links TRBV9 to TRBJ2-5, with D possibly being TRBD1 or TRBD2 (6 bases each). This CDR3 is built from 15 residues. The germline CDR1 and CDR2 sequences are SGDLS and YYNGEE. V was clipped by 0 bases and J by 4 bases, with 13 bases between them.